Here is one T cell receptor (beta chain) with its context. As yet, its antigen is unknown. These data are taken from a study of cytomegalovirus exposure and HLA in healthy donors. General observations from the study: The listing of 150 to 200 TCR beta chains classed them as cytomegalovirus-associated.

Per the germline V gene, CDR1 is MNHNS and CDR2 is SASEGT. V shed 5 bases, J shed 6 bases, and the junction held 11 bases outside the gene matches. This CDR3 contains 15 residues. TCRdb keeps only in-frame clones here, not all; method: immunoSEQ multiplex PCR. Of under 100,000 clones in the sample, about four fifths were seen once. The specimen was PBMCs. J is TRBJ1-1 and V is TRBV6-1, with 8 bases aligning to TRBD1. The receptor was isolated from a woman under 30 in good health and CMV-seropositive. The CDR3 DNA is TGTGCCAGCAGTTTTTACAGGGGGGAGGGTTCTGAAGCTTTCTTT. It codes for CASSFYRGEGSEAFF.